Given below is one TCR beta chain in context. Its antigen is unknown. Here immunoSEQ multiplex PCR was the method, and the copy in TCRdb shows in-frame clones only, minus some. The sample contains roughly 100,000 clones, approximately 94% of which appear only once. Looked up from germline, CDR1 is MNHNY and CDR2 is SVGAGI (reference sequence). This CDR3 is built from 13 residues. Trimming cost V 0 bases and J 6 bases; bases outside gene matches: 0. The record originates from a study of graft-versus-host responses after intestinal transplantation. The study, taken as a whole, reports: Within allografts, high graft-versus-host to host-versus-graft clonal ratios were seen among patients with graft-donor T cell macrochimerism.

Here the sequenced sample was unstimulated CD8+ T cells sorted from spleen or lymph node cells, taken before intestinal transplant. The rearrangement links TRBV6-6 to TRBJ2-7, with 9 bases fitting TRBD1. The TCR originated in a human donor who received an intestinal transplant. The CDR3 reads CASSYSDRGEQYF. In nucleotides, the CDR3 is TGTGCCAGCAGTTACTCGGACAGGGGCGAGCAGTACTTC.